A selection of T cell receptor beta chains follows, all from one sample in a study of shared clonotypes between healthy human individuals. Profiled with immunoSEQ multiplex PCR; TCRdb holds only in-frame clones, not every one. This sample has millions of clones; approximately 94% occur once, and the top ten carry about 0.13%. Sequences were obtained from naive CD4+ T cells sorted from blood. These TCRs come from a man aged 18 to 35 in good health. Each CDR3 is given with its conserved first and last residue. A D gene is named only where the DNA matches it firmly. Size is omitted from some rows. Given values are once, few, many or a class for expanded clones.

V gene,J gene,D gene,clone size,CDR3 DNA,CDR3 protein
TRBV6-5,TRBJ1-6,.,.,TGTGCCAGCAGTTATTGGCATAGCGGCTCACCCCTCCACTTT,CASSYWHSGSPLHF
TRBV7-9,TRBJ2-7,TRBD2,once,TGTGCCAGCAGCTCCTCCCTGCTAGCGGGAGGGCCCTACGAGCAGTACTTC,CASSSSLLAGGPYEQYF
TRBV5-1,TRBJ1-2,.,.,TGCGCCAGCAGCTTGGGCGGGGAAATTTTGCAAGCTAACTATGGCTACACCTTC,CASSLGGEILQANYGYTF
TRBV18,TRBJ2-7,.,.,TGTGCCAGCTCCCGGATGACGGGTCACGAGCAGTACTTC,CASSRMTGHEQYF
TRBV11-2,TRBJ1-3,.,.,TGTGCCAGCAGCTTCGACCAAACCATATATTTT,CASSFDQTIYF
TRBV30,TRBJ1-3,.,.,TGTGCCTGGACCTTAGGTCCTGGAAACACCATATATTTT,CAWTLGPGNTIYF
TRBV5-1,TRBJ1-5,TRBD1,.,TGCGCCAGCAGCTTGGAGGGGGCCGACAATCAGCCCCAGCATTTT,CASSLEGADNQPQHF
TRBV2,TRBJ2-3,.,.,TGTGCCAGCAGTGTTAGGCGGGCCACAGATACGCAGTATTTT,CASSVRRATDTQYF
TRBV6-5,TRBJ1-3,.,.,TGTGCCAGCAGGGCGAATCCCAGCTCTGGAAACACCATATATTTT,CASRANPSSGNTIYF
TRBV19,TRBJ1-2,TRBD1,.,TGTGCCAGTAGCGGGACAGGGATCGGCTATGGCTACACCTTC,CASSGTGIGYGYTF
TRBV19,TRBJ2-1,TRBD1,.,TGTGCCAGTAGTATAGGGCCGGGACAGGTAGACAATGAGCAGTTCTTC,CASSIGPGQVDNEQFF
TRBV5-6,TRBJ2-4,TRBD2,.,TGTGCCAGCAGCCACAAAGCGGGGGCGAAAAACATTCAGTACTTC,CASSHKAGAKNIQYF
TRBV2,TRBJ2-3,.,.,TGTGCCAGCAGCAGGGCAGATACGCAGTATTTT,CASSRADTQYF
TRBV5-4,TRBJ2-2,.,once,TGTGCCAGCAGCTTGGACCAGAACACCGGGGAGCTGTTTTTT,CASSLDQNTGELFF
TRBV5-6,TRBJ2-7,TRBD1,.,TGTGCCAGCAGCTACCGGACAGGGATTAACGAGCAGTACTTC,CASSYRTGINEQYF
TRBV10-1,TRBJ2-7,TRBD2,.,TGCGCCAGCAGTGAGGTCCGGCCTAGCGGGTCCCCCTACGAGCAGTACTTC,CASSEVRPSGSPYEQYF
TRBV5-1,TRBJ2-7,.,.,TGCGCCAGCAGCTTGGCCGTCGGGAACTACGAGCAGTACTTC,CASSLAVGNYEQYF
TRBV2,TRBJ2-4,.,.,TGTGCCAGCCTTCGGGACGCACTAGCCAAAAACATTCAGTACTTC,CASLRDALAKNIQYF
TRBV19,TRBJ2-2,.,.,TGTGCCAGTACCCCTATCTGGCAGGGCGGAACCGGGGAGCTGTTTTTT,CASTPIWQGGTGELFF
TRBV10-3,TRBJ2-5,.,.,TGTGCCATCAGAGGACAGTCGCAAGAGACCCAGTACTTC,CAIRGQSQETQYF
TRBV10-3,TRBJ1-5,TRBD1,once,TGTGCCATCAGCGCCGGGACAGGGGGCTCGCAGCCCCAGCATTTT,CAISAGTGGSQPQHF
TRBV4-3,TRBJ2-5,TRBD1,.,TGCGCCAGCAGCCAAGACCCCAGGGGGGAGACCCAGTACTTC,CASSQDPRGETQYF
TRBV11-2,TRBJ2-3,TRBD1,.,TGTGCCAGCAGCCGGGACAGGGTAGTTACAGATACGCAGTATTTT,CASSRDRVVTDTQYF
TRBV6-5,TRBJ1-2,.,.,TGTGCCAGCAGTTACGGGGGCGGGGGCTATGGCTACACCTTC,CASSYGGGGYGYTF
TRBV7-2,TRBJ1-5,.,.,TGTGCCAGCAGCCGTAGCAATCAGCCCCAGCATTTT,CASSRSNQPQHF
TRBV28,TRBJ1-1,.,.,TGTGCCAGCAGGTTTCCTTACACTGAAGCTTTCTTT,CASRFPYTEAFF
TRBV7-9,TRBJ2-1,TRBD2,.,TGTGCCAGCAGCTCGACTAGCGGCTTGAGCTCCTACAATGAGCAGTTCTTC,CASSSTSGLSSYNEQFF
TRBV2,TRBJ2-2,.,once,TGTGCCAGCAGTGGGGGAAGACCTTCGAACACCGGGGAGCTGTTTTTT,CASSGGRPSNTGELFF
TRBV9,TRBJ2-1,.,.,TGTGCCAGCAGCGTTGGGAGCTCCTACAATGAGCAGTTCTTC,CASSVGSSYNEQFF
TRBV10-3,TRBJ2-7,.,once,TGTGCCATCTGGGGGGGCGTCCACGAGCAGTACTTC,CAIWGGVHEQYF
TRBV9,TRBJ1-3,.,.,TGTGCCAGCAGCGTAGACGGTCCCTCTGGAAACACCATATATTTT,CASSVDGPSGNTIYF
TRBV5-1,TRBJ2-3,.,.,TGCGCCAGCAGCTTGGACAGCTCTTTAACGCAGTATTTT,CASSLDSSLTQYF
TRBV5-6,TRBJ2-7,.,.,TGTGCCAGCAGCCGACAGTACTCCTACGAGCAGTACTTC,CASSRQYSYEQYF
TRBV20-1,TRBJ1-2,.,.,TGCAGTGCTAGTGCTGGCTACACCTTC,CSASAGYTF
TRBV6-5,TRBJ1-2,.,.,TGTGCCAGCAGTTACTCGGACATGTCGGGCGGCTACACCTTC,CASSYSDMSGGYTF
TRBV5-4,TRBJ1-1,TRBD1,.,TGTGCCAGCAGCGGACAGGGGAACACTGAAGCTTTCTTT,CASSGQGNTEAFF
TRBV28,TRBJ1-2,TRBD1,.,TGTGCCAGCAGTTCCCTGACAGGGAGGGACTATGGCTACACCTTC,CASSSLTGRDYGYTF
TRBV7-6,TRBJ2-7,.,.,TGTGCCAGCAGCTTAGGCCCAGGGCTACCTAATTACGAGCAGTACTTC,CASSLGPGLPNYEQYF
TRBV19,TRBJ2-1,.,.,TGTGCCAGTAGTATAAAGGACGGCTATGAGCAGTTCTTC,CASSIKDGYEQFF
TRBV7-6,TRBJ2-3,TRBD2,.,TGTGCCAGCAGTCGGGAGGGGCCAGATACGCAGTATTTT,CASSREGPDTQYF
TRBV11-2,TRBJ2-7,.,.,TGTGCCAGCAGCTTAGTCTGGGGAAGACACTACGAGCAGTACTTC,CASSLVWGRHYEQYF
TRBV28,TRBJ1-4,.,.,TGTGCCAGCAGTCCCCCCGGGGGCGGGGAAAAACTGTTTTTT,CASSPPGGGEKLFF
TRBV6-5,TRBJ1-1,TRBD1,.,TGTGCCAGCAGTTACTCGACAGGGACCGTGAACACTGAAGCTTTCTTT,CASSYSTGTVNTEAFF
TRBV7-2,TRBJ2-6,TRBD2,.,TGTGCCAGCAGCTCCGGGGGAGCGGGAGTTCCTGGGGCCAACGTCCTGACTTTC,CASSSGGAGVPGANVLTF
TRBV19,TRBJ2-4,.,.,TGTGCCAGTAGTATAGGAGACGCAAACATTCAGTACTTC,CASSIGDANIQYF
TRBV6-5,TRBJ2-7,TRBD1,.,TGTGCCAGCATCGACGGGACAGCCTACGAGCAGTACTTC,CASIDGTAYEQYF
TRBV10-3,TRBJ2-1,TRBD2,.,TGTGCCATCAGTGAGTCGCCGGGGACTAGCGGTTACAATGAGCAGTTCTTC,CAISESPGTSGYNEQFF
TRBV5-1,TRBJ1-3,.,.,TGCGCCAGCAGCTTGACAGGGCATGGAAACACCATATATTTT,CASSLTGHGNTIYF
TRBV6-4,TRBJ2-7,.,once,TGTGCCAGCAGTGATGGGTACGAGCAGTACTTC,CASSDGYEQYF
TRBV19,TRBJ1-5,.,.,TGTGCCAGTAGTAACGGACAAAGCAATCAGCCCCAGCATTTT,CASSNGQSNQPQHF
TRBV5-4,TRBJ1-1,TRBD1,once,TGTGCCAGCAGCTTGGGGGACAGAGGGAACACTGAAGCTTTCTTT,CASSLGDRGNTEAFF
TRBV10-3,TRBJ2-1,.,.,TGTGCCGCAGCCCGGGAGAGTTACAATGAGCAGTTCTTC,CAAARESYNEQFF
TRBV5-4,TRBJ2-7,TRBD1,.,TGTGCCAGCAGCTCCGGACAGGGGCTGACCTACGAGCAGTACTTC,CASSSGQGLTYEQYF